This TCR beta chain is from a study of blood T cell repertoires in COVID-19. Whole-study context: The United States, Italy and Spain supplied acute and convalescent COVID-19 samples. PBMCs, B-cell-depleted T cells, or T cells were the source of the cDNA or gDNA that made up the material.

Germline V gene sequence: CDR1 GTSNPN, CDR2 SVGIG (reference sequence). V gave up 2 bases and J gave up 13 bases, with 17 bases separating them. The CDR3 is made up of 12 amino acids. In the source study's methods: Researchers report that nucleated cell counts were estimated from reference gene primer amplification. TCRdb keeps only in-frame clones here, not all; method: immunoSEQ multiplex PCR. For V, J and clone size, that table is used; D and trimming come from the DNA. The sample shows about 47,000 clones, approximately 89% of them seen only once. The sample was peripheral blood. V and J are TRBV30 and TRBJ1-2, with D perhaps TRBD1 (6 bases). The receptor was isolated from an older man with active or convalescent COVID-19. The CDR3 coding sequence is TGTGCCTGGAGTCCTGGACAGACCTTCTCCACCTTC. Translation: CAWSPGQTFSTF.